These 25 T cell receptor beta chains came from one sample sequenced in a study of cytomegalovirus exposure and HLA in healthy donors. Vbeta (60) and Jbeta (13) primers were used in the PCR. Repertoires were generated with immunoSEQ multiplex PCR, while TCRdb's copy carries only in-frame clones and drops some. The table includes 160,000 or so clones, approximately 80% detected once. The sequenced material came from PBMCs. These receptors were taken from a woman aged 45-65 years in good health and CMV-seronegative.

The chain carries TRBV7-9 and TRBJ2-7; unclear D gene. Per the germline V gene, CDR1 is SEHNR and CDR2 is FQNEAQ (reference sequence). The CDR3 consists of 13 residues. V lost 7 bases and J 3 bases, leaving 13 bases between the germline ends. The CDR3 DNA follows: TGTGCCAGCACCCCGGGTTCCCTCTACGAGCAGTACTTC. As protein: CASTPGSLYEQYF.

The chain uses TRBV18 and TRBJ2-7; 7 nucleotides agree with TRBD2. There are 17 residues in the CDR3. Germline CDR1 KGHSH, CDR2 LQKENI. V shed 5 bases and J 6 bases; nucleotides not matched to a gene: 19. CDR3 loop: CASSATSRGSGSFEQYF. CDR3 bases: TGTGCCAGCTCAGCCACTTCTCGCGGGAGTGGCAGCTTCGAGCAGTACTTC. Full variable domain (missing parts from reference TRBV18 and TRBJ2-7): NAGVMQNPRHLVRRRGQEARLRCSPMKGHSHVYWYRQLPEEGLKFMVYLQKENIIDESGMPKERFSAEFPKEGPSILRIQQVVRGDSAAYFCASSATSRGSGSFEQYFGPGTRLTVT.

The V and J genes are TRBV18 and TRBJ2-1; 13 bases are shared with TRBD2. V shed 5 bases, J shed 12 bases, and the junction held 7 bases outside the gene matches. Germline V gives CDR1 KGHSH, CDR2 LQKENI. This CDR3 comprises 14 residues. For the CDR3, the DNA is TGTGCCAGCTCAGGACTAGCGGGGGAGATGCGGCAGTTCTTC. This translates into CASSGLAGEMRQFF.

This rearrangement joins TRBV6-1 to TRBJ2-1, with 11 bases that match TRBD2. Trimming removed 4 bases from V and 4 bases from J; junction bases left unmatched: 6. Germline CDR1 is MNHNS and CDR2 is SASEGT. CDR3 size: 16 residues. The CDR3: CASSVLAGGLYNEQFF. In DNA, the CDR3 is TGTGCCAGCAGTGTCCTAGCGGGAGGACTTTACAATGAGCAGTTCTTC.

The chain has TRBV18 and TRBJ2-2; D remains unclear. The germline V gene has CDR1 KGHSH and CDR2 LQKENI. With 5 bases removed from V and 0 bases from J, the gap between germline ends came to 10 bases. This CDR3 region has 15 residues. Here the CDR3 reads CASSEIGSNTGELFF. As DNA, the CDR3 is TGTGCCAGCTCAGAGATCGGGTCGAACACCGGGGAGCTGTTTTTT. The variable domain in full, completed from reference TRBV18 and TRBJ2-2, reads NAGVMQNPRHLVRRRGQEARLRCSPMKGHSHVYWYRQLPEEGLKFMVYLQKENIIDESGMPKERFSAEFPKEGPSILRIQQVVRGDSAAYFCASSEIGSNTGELFFGEGSRLTVL.

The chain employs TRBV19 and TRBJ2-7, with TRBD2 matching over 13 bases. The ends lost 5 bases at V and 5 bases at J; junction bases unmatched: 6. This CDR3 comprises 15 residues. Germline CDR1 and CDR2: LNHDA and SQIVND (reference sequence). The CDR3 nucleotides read TGTGCCAGTAGTCCTCGGACTAGCGGGAGCCACGAGCAGTACTTC. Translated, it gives CASSPRTSGSHEQYF.

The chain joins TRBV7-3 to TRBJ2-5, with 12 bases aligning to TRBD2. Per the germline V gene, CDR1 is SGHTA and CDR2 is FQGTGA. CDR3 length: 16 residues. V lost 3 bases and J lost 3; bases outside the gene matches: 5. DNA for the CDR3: TGTGCCAGCAGCTTCGGACTAGCGGGAACTAAAGAGACCCAGTACTTC. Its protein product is CASSFGLAGTKETQYF.

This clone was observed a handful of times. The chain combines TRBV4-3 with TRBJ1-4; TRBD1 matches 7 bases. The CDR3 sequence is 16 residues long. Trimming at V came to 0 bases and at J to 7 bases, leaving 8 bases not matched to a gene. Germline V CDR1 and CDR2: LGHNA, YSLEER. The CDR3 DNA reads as TGCGCCAGCAGCCAAGAATCTCCAGGGGGTGGTGAAAAACTGTTTTTT. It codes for CASSQESPGGGEKLFF.

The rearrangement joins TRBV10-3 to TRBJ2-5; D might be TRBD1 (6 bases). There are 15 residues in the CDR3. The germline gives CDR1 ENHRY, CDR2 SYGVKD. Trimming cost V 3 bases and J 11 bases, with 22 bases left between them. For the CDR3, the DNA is TGTGCCATCAGTGACACAGGGAAAAAATCGCGTGAGCAGTACTTC. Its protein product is CAISDTGKKSREQYF.

The CDR3 sequence is CAISESAGMNTEAFF. The CDR3 nucleotides read TGTGCCATCAGTGAGTCCGCAGGAATGAACACTGAAGCTTTCTTT. The chain couples TRBV10-3 to TRBJ1-1; D gene ambiguous. The germline V gene has CDR1 ENHRY and CDR2 SYGVKD. With 0 bases removed from V and 0 bases from J, the gap between germline ends came to 8 bases. This CDR3 is 15 amino acids long.

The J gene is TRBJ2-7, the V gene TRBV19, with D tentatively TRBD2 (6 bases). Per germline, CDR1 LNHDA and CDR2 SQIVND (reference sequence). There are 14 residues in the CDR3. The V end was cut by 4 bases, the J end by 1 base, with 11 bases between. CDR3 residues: CASSRGDLSYEQYF. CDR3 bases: TGTGCCAGTAGTAGAGGGGACTTGTCCTACGAGCAGTACTTC.

The CDR3 DNA follows: TGTGCCACCAAAGACAGATACTATGGCTACACCTTC. This codes for CATKDRYYGYTF. The chain recombines TRBV15 with TRBJ1-2; D is possibly TRBD1 (5 bases). CDR1 and CDR2 (germline): LNHNV, YYDKDF (reference sequence). The CDR3 loop spans 12 amino acids. Trimming took off 7 bases at V and 3 bases at J, with 9 bases between the two ends.

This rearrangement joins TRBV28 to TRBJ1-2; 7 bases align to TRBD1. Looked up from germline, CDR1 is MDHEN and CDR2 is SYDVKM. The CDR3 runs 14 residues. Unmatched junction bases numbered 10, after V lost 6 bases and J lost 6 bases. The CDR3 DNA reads TGTGCCAGCAGCCCAACAGGGGACAGAGATGGCTACACCTTC. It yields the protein CASSPTGDRDGYTF.

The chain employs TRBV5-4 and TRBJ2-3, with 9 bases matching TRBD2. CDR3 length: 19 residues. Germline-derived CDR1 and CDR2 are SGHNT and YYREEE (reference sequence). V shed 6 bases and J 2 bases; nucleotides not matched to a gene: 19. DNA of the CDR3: TGTGCCAGCACCGAAAAAACACCGGGGTCTAGCGGGGCCACAGATACGCAGTATTTT. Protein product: CASTEKTPGSSGATDTQYF.

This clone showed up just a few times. The CDR3 loop is CASSSPRSRNTEAFF. CDR3 sequence (DNA): TGTGCCAGCAGTTCCCCACGGTCTCGGAACACTGAAGCTTTCTTT. This rearrangement joins TRBV6-5 to TRBJ1-1, with D unclear. The CDR3 has 15 residues. Germline V gene data show CDR1 as MNHEY and CDR2 as SVGAGI. V gave up 4 bases and J gave up 1 base, with 13 bases separating them.

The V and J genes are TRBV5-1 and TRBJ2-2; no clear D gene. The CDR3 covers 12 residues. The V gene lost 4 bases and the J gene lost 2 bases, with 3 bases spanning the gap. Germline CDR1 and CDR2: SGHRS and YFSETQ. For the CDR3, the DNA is TGCGCCAGCAGCCTAAACACCGGGGAGCTGTTTTTT. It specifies CASSLNTGELFF.

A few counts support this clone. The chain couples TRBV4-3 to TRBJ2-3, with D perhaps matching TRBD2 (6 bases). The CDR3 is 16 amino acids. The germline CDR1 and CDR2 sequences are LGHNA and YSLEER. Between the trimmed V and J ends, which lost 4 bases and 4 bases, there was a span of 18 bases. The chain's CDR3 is CASSLGLPQSADTQYF. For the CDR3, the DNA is TGCGCCAGCAGCCTTGGACTACCCCAGAGCGCAGATACGCAGTATTTT.

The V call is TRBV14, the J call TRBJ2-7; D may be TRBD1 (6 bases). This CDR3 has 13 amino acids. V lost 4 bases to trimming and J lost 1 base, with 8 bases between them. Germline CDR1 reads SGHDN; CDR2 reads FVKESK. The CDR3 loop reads CASSLGQSYEQYF. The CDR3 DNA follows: TGTGCCAGCAGCCTCGGACAGTCCTACGAGCAGTACTTC.

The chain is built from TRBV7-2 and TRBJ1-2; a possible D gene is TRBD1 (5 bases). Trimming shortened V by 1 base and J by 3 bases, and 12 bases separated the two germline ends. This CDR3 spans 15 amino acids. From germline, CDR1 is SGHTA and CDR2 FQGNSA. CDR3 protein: CASSLERRDYYGYTF. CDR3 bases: TGTGCCAGCAGCTTAGAACGGCGGGACTACTATGGCTACACCTTC. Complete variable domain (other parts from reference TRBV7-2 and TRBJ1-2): GAGVSQSPSNKVTEKGKDVELRCDPISGHTALYWYRQSLGQGLEFLIYFQGNSAPDKSGLPSDRFSAERTGGSVSTLTIQRTQQEDSAVYLCASSLERRDYYGYTFGSGTRLTVV.

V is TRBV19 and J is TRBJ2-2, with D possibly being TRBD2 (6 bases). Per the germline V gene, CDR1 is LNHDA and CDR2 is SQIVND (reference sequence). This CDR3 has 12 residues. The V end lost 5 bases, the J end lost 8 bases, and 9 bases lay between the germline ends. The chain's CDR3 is CASSRGSGELFF. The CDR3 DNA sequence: TGTGCCAGTAGTCGGGGGTCGGGGGAGCTGTTTTTT.

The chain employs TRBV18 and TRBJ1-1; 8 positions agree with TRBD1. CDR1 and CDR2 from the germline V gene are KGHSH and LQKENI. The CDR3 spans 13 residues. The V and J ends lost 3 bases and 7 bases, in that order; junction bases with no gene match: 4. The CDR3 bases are TGTGCCAGCTCACCCCAGGGACAGGATGAAGCTTTCTTT. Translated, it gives CASSPQGQDEAFF. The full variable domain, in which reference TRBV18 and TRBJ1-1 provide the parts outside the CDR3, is NAGVMQNPRHLVRRRGQEARLRCSPMKGHSHVYWYRQLPEEGLKFMVYLQKENIIDESGMPKERFSAEFPKEGPSILRIQQVVRGDSAAYFCASSPQGQDEAFFGQGTRLTVV.

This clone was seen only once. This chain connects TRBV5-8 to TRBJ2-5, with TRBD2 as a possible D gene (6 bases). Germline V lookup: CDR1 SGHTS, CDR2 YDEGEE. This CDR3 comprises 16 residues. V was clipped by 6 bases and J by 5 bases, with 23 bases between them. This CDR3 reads CASTHRRMGGRETQYF. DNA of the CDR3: TGTGCCAGCACTCACCGAAGGATGGGGGGACGGGAGACCCAGTACTTC.

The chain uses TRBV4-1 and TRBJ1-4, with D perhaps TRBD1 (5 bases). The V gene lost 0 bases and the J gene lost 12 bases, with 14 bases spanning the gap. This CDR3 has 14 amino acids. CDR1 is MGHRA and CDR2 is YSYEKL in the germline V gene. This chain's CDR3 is CASSQEMAGRQLFF. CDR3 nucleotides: TGCGCCAGCAGCCAAGAAATGGCAGGGAGGCAACTGTTTTTT.

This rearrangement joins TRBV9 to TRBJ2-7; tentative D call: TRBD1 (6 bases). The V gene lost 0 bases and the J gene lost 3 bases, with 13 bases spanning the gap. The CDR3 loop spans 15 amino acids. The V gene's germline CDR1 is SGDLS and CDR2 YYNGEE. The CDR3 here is CASSVGRGRNYEQYF. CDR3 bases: TGTGCCAGCAGCGTAGGCAGGGGTAGGAACTACGAGCAGTACTTC.

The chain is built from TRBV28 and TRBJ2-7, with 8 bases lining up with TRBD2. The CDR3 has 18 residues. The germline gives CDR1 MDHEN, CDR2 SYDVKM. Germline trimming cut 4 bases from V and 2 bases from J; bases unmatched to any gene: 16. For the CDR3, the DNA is TGTGCCAGCAGTTCGCCGGGGGGGGGCACAGTGAGACCCTACGAGCAGTACTTC. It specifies CASSSPGGGTVRPYEQYF.